A selection of T cell receptor beta chains follows, all from one sample in a study of CD8 T cells in ankylosing spondylitis. TCRdb processed the 5' RACE reads anew with MiXCR; each CDR3 protein has one entry. This sample has just over 350,000 distinct CDR3 sequences, with 20% found just once. Material: blood, either unsorted or a sorted T cell fraction (not recorded which). These receptors were collected from a male donor with ankylosing spondylitis or in good health (not recorded which). Each CDR3 is given with its conserved first and last residue. Each record gives: J gene, clone size, V gene, D gene, CDR3 DNA, CDR3 protein. The D gene is left open where the match is weak. Some rows have no size entry. The others give once, few or many, or a class for an expanded clone.

j_call: TRBJ2-7
clone_size: few
v_call: TRBV12-3/TRBV12-4
d_call: NA
cdr3_nt: TGTGCCAGCAGTTTAGCGGGGGTCCCCTACGAGCAGTACTTC
cdr3_aa: CASSLAGVPYEQYF

j_call: TRBJ2-1
clone_size: few
v_call: TRBV20-1
d_call: TRBD2
cdr3_nt: TGCAGTGCTAGAGTACTAGCGGGGAGGCACAATGAGCAGTTCTTC
cdr3_aa: CSARVLAGRHNEQFF

j_call: TRBJ2-5
clone_size: few
v_call: TRBV12-3/TRBV12-4
d_call: NA
cdr3_nt: TGTGCCATCAGTTTAGGTTTTGTGTCCGATAAGGGGATCCAAGAGACCCAGTACTTC
cdr3_aa: CAISLGFVSDKGIQETQYF

j_call: TRBJ2-5
clone_size: few
v_call: TRBV6-1
d_call: NA
cdr3_nt: TGTGCCAGCAGTGAATGGTGGACGTACGAAGAGACCCAGTACTTC
cdr3_aa: CASSEWWTYEETQYF

j_call: TRBJ2-7
clone_size: few
v_call: TRBV7-2
d_call: TRBD2
cdr3_nt: TGTGCCAGCAGCTTAGCCCCCGAGGTCTTAGCGGGGGATGCCTACGAGCAGTACTTC
cdr3_aa: CASSLAPEVLAGDAYEQYF

j_call: TRBJ2-7
clone_size: few
v_call: TRBV6-1
d_call: TRBD1
cdr3_nt: TGTGCCAGCAGCAGACTTGACAGGGCCCCCTCCTACGAGCAGTACTTC
cdr3_aa: CASSRLDRAPSYEQYF

j_call: TRBJ2-3
clone_size: once
v_call: TRBV5-1
d_call: NA
cdr3_nt: TGCGCCAGCAGCTTGGAGAGGACAGAGGATACGCAGTATTTT
cdr3_aa: CASSLERTEDTQYF

j_call: TRBJ2-5
clone_size: few
v_call: TRBV20-1
d_call: TRBD1
cdr3_nt: TGCAGTGCTAGAGTGTGGACAGGCACCCAAGAGACCCAGTACTTC
cdr3_aa: CSARVWTGTQETQYF

j_call: TRBJ2-3
clone_size: NA
v_call: TRBV12-3/TRBV12-4
d_call: TRBD2
cdr3_nt: TGTGCCAGCATCCCCGGGGGGGCGGTTACAGATACGCAGTATTTT
cdr3_aa: CASIPGGAVTDTQYF

j_call: TRBJ2-1
clone_size: NA
v_call: TRBV2
d_call: TRBD1
cdr3_nt: TGTGCCAGCAGTGAATTGACAGGGCCGTACAATGAGCAGTTCTTC
cdr3_aa: CASSELTGPYNEQFF

j_call: TRBJ2-7
clone_size: NA
v_call: TRBV27
d_call: NA
cdr3_nt: TGTGCCAGCAGCCCGTGGGGGGCAAACGACCCCGAGCAGTACTTC
cdr3_aa: CASSPWGANDPEQYF

j_call: TRBJ2-7
clone_size: few
v_call: TRBV24-1
d_call: NA
cdr3_nt: TGTGCCACCAGTGACTCGGGTGGATACTACGAGCAGTACTTC
cdr3_aa: CATSDSGGYYEQYF

j_call: TRBJ1-5
clone_size: NA
v_call: TRBV5-6
d_call: NA
cdr3_nt: TGTGCCAGCAGCCAAGGGGATTCCCCCACCCGTCCCCAGCATTTT
cdr3_aa: CASSQGDSPTRPQHF

j_call: TRBJ2-2
clone_size: once
v_call: TRBV6-5
d_call: NA
cdr3_nt: TGTGCCAGCAGTTACTCAGGGCCCGGGGAGCTGTTTTTT
cdr3_aa: CASSYSGPGELFF

j_call: TRBJ2-1
clone_size: NA
v_call: TRBV7-2
d_call: TRBD2
cdr3_nt: TGTGCCAGCAGCTTTTCCGGGACTAGCGTTTACAATGAGCAGTTCTTC
cdr3_aa: CASSFSGTSVYNEQFF

j_call: TRBJ2-1
clone_size: many
v_call: TRBV29-1
d_call: NA
cdr3_nt: TGCAGCGTTACTACCTACAATGAGCAGTTCTTC
cdr3_aa: CSVTTYNEQFF

j_call: TRBJ2-1
clone_size: NA
v_call: TRBV30
d_call: NA
cdr3_nt: TGTGCCTGGACCAGGGGCGGAGAGCAGTTCTTC
cdr3_aa: CAWTRGGEQFF

j_call: TRBJ2-3
clone_size: NA
v_call: TRBV5-1
d_call: TRBD2
cdr3_nt: TGCGCCAGCAGCTGGGGACTAAACACAGATACGCAGTATTTT
cdr3_aa: CASSWGLNTDTQYF

j_call: TRBJ2-7
clone_size: NA
v_call: TRBV2
d_call: TRBD1
cdr3_nt: TGTGCCAGCATCGGGACAGGGAAGGCCTACGAGCAGTACTTC
cdr3_aa: CASIGTGKAYEQYF

j_call: TRBJ2-1
clone_size: NA
v_call: TRBV20-1
d_call: NA
cdr3_nt: TGCAGTGCCAGGCGGTTCGGGGTAGACTACAATGAGCAGTTCTTC
cdr3_aa: CSARRFGVDYNEQFF

j_call: TRBJ2-7
clone_size: NA
v_call: TRBV14
d_call: TRBD2
cdr3_nt: TGTGCCAGCAGCCAATTTAGCGGGCCCTCCTACGAGCAGTACTTC
cdr3_aa: CASSQFSGPSYEQYF

j_call: TRBJ2-5
clone_size: few
v_call: TRBV12-3/TRBV12-4
d_call: NA
cdr3_nt: TGTGCCAGCAGCCCACCTCCTCCGACTCCGGGAGAGACCCAGTACTTC
cdr3_aa: CASSPPPPTPGETQYF

j_call: TRBJ2-7
clone_size: NA
v_call: TRBV9
d_call: TRBD1
cdr3_nt: TGTGCCAGCAGCGCCGGGGACAGTCCCTCCTACGAGCAGTACTTC
cdr3_aa: CASSAGDSPSYEQYF

j_call: TRBJ2-3
clone_size: NA
v_call: TRBV29-1
d_call: NA
cdr3_nt: TGCAGCGTTGAAATCGAATGGCGACCCAGCACAGATACGCAGTATTTT
cdr3_aa: CSVEIEWRPSTDTQYF

j_call: TRBJ2-1
clone_size: NA
v_call: TRBV20-1
d_call: NA
cdr3_nt: TGCAGTGCTAGAGATTTAGGTGGGCAGATCGGGTTCTTC
cdr3_aa: CSARDLGGQIGFF

j_call: TRBJ2-5
clone_size: NA
v_call: TRBV15
d_call: NA
cdr3_nt: TGTGCCACCAGCAGGGGACCCAGGACCCAGTACTTC
cdr3_aa: CATSRGPRTQYF

j_call: TRBJ2-7
clone_size: few
v_call: TRBV28
d_call: NA
cdr3_nt: TGTGCCAGCAGACCCCCCGGGGCCTACGAGCAGTACTTC
cdr3_aa: CASRPPGAYEQYF

j_call: TRBJ1-2
clone_size: NA
v_call: TRBV4-1
d_call: TRBD1
cdr3_nt: TGCGCTAGCAGCCTAAAGCGGGACAGAGCTAACTATGGCTACACCTTC
cdr3_aa: CASSLKRDRANYGYTF

j_call: TRBJ2-5
clone_size: NA
v_call: TRBV6-5
d_call: TRBD2
cdr3_nt: TGTGCCAGCAGTAACCATCTAGCGGACCAAGAGACCCAGTACTTC
cdr3_aa: CASSNHLADQETQYF

j_call: TRBJ1-1
clone_size: few
v_call: TRBV7-2
d_call: NA
cdr3_nt: TGTGCCAGCAGTTACGACAGCGGCACTGAAGCTTTCTTT
cdr3_aa: CASSYDSGTEAFF

j_call: TRBJ1-1
clone_size: few
v_call: TRBV7-9
d_call: NA
cdr3_nt: TGTGCCAGCAGCTCACCGCTACACACTGAAGCTTTCTTT
cdr3_aa: CASSSPLHTEAFF

j_call: TRBJ2-1
clone_size: few
v_call: TRBV20-1
d_call: TRBD2
cdr3_nt: TGCAGTGCTAGAGATCGGACTAGCGGAATCAATGAGCAGTTCTTC
cdr3_aa: CSARDRTSGINEQFF

j_call: TRBJ2-3
clone_size: many
v_call: TRBV4-1
d_call: TRBD1
cdr3_nt: TGCGCCAGCAGCGGGACAGGGACGGCAGATACGCAGTATTTT
cdr3_aa: CASSGTGTADTQYF

j_call: TRBJ2-5
clone_size: NA
v_call: TRBV4-2
d_call: TRBD1
cdr3_nt: TGTGCCAGCAGCCAAGATGGACAGGCTAGACAAGAGACCCAGTACTTC
cdr3_aa: CASSQDGQARQETQYF

j_call: TRBJ2-1
clone_size: NA
v_call: TRBV7-2
d_call: NA
cdr3_nt: TGTGCCGGAAGGTATTCTGGACAATTTGAGCAGTTCTTC
cdr3_aa: CAGRYSGQFEQFF

j_call: TRBJ1-1
clone_size: NA
v_call: TRBV6-5
d_call: NA
cdr3_nt: TGTGCCAGCAGTTATGTGCTGAACACTGAAGCTTTCTTT
cdr3_aa: CASSYVLNTEAFF

j_call: TRBJ2-2
clone_size: few
v_call: TRBV29-1
d_call: NA
cdr3_nt: TGCAGCACCAGGGGAGAGAACACCGGGGAGCTGTTTTTT
cdr3_aa: CSTRGENTGELFF

j_call: TRBJ1-1
clone_size: NA
v_call: TRBV20-1
d_call: NA
cdr3_nt: TGCAGTGCCCACAAACTTGAAGCTTTCTTT
cdr3_aa: CSAHKLEAFF

j_call: TRBJ2-3
clone_size: many
v_call: TRBV12-3/TRBV12-4
d_call: NA
cdr3_nt: TGTGCCAGCAGTTTTGAGGTTCCAGATACGCAGTATTTT
cdr3_aa: CASSFEVPDTQYF

j_call: TRBJ2-1
clone_size: many
v_call: TRBV2
d_call: TRBD2
cdr3_nt: TGTGCCAGCAGCGCCGGGACTAGCGGGGGAAATGAGCAGTTCTTC
cdr3_aa: CASSAGTSGGNEQFF

j_call: TRBJ2-3
clone_size: once
v_call: TRBV14
d_call: NA
cdr3_nt: TGTGCCAGCAGCCACTGGACAGCTACAGATACGCAGTATTTT
cdr3_aa: CASSHWTATDTQYF

j_call: TRBJ2-1
clone_size: NA
v_call: TRBV7-9
d_call: TRBD2
cdr3_nt: TGTGCCAGCAGTCGGGGGGGCCGGTCCTACAATGAGCAGTTCTTC
cdr3_aa: CASSRGGRSYNEQFF

j_call: TRBJ2-1
clone_size: few
v_call: TRBV2
d_call: NA
cdr3_nt: TGTGCCAGCAGTGAAGGAATGGTTAGCACCTACAATGAGCAGTTCTTC
cdr3_aa: CASSEGMVSTYNEQFF

j_call: TRBJ2-1
clone_size: NA
v_call: TRBV7-9
d_call: TRBD2
cdr3_nt: TGTGCCAGCAGCTTAGCAAGCGGGGCGGCCTACAATGAGCAGTTCTTC
cdr3_aa: CASSLASGAAYNEQFF